These T cell receptor beta chains were read from a single sample in a study of shared clonotypes between healthy human individuals. Using immunoSEQ multiplex PCR, the repertoire was profiled, and TCRdb retains in-frame clones only, with some absent. Seen here are roughly 2.1 million clones, just over 90% observed once, and the top ten hold about 1.8%. The specimen was naive CD8+ T cells from PBMCs. The receptors were sampled from a man aged 18 to 29 in good health. Some clones in this sample may be carry-over from other donors' samples. Both conserved end residues are part of each CDR3. The D gene is left open where the match is weak. Part of the rows lack a size; the others show once, few, many or a class for expanded clones.

.	TRBV6-1	TRBJ2-7	.	TGTGCCAGCAGTGACTATATTGTAGCCGCGGCCTACGAGCAGTACTTC	CASSDYIVAAAYEQYF
.	TRBV7-9	TRBJ2-7	.	TGTGCCAGCAGCCCGGGGGTAGCGGCTTACGAGCAGTACTTC	CASSPGVAAYEQYF
.	TRBV6-1	TRBJ2-7	.	TGTGCCAGCAGTGAAAGTTCAGGGATCCACGAGCAGTACTTC	CASSESSGIHEQYF
.	TRBV5-4	TRBJ2-1	TRBD2	TGTGCCAGCAGCTTGAGCAGCGGGACCACCTACAATGAGCAGTTCTTC	CASSLSSGTTYNEQFF
.	TRBV27	TRBJ2-7	.	TGTGCCAGCAGAACCCTCCTACAGGGAGAAATGGGCTACGAGCAGTACTTC	CASRTLLQGEMGYEQYF
.	TRBV27	TRBJ2-7	TRBD1	TGTGCCAGCAGTTGGGGGACAGGGGCCGAGCAGTACTTC	CASSWGTGAEQYF
once	TRBV19	TRBJ2-2	.	TGTGCCAGTAGTGGCGGGGCAGCCACCGGGGAGCTGTTTTTT	CASSGGAATGELFF
.	TRBV27	TRBJ1-4	TRBD1	TGTGCCAGCATGCGAAAGACAGGGGCTAATGAAAAACTGTTTTTT	CASMRKTGANEKLFF
once	TRBV7-9	TRBJ1-1	.	TGTGCCAGCAGCTTAGGGGCGGGAGCCCGAATCGTTGAAGCTTTCTTT	CASSLGAGARIVEAFF
.	TRBV7-6	TRBJ2-1	.	TGTGCCAGCAGCTTTACCGGGACTCATTCCTACAATGAGCAGTTCTTC	CASSFTGTHSYNEQFF
.	TRBV11-3	TRBJ2-5	TRBD2	TGTGCCAGCAGCTTACGTAGCGGGAGGGAGACCCAGTACTTC	CASSLRSGRETQYF
.	TRBV5-1	TRBJ2-3	TRBD2	TGCGCCAGCAGGACTAGCGGAAAACTCACAGATACGCAGTATTTT	CASRTSGKLTDTQYF
.	TRBV5-4	TRBJ2-7	.	TGTGCCAGCAGCTTGAGAGGTCCCGGGGGCGAGCAGTACTTC	CASSLRGPGGEQYF
.	TRBV9	TRBJ1-1	.	TGTGCCAGCAGCGTATCGGCAGGACAGAACACTGAAGCTTTCTTT	CASSVSAGQNTEAFF
.	TRBV27	TRBJ2-3	TRBD2	TGTGCCAGCAGGATACTAGCGGGCCCCAGCACAGATACGCAGTATTTT	CASRILAGPSTDTQYF
.	TRBV6-5	TRBJ2-7	.	TGTGCCAGCAGGGGGCTCAACGAGCAGTACTTC	CASRGLNEQYF
once	TRBV19	TRBJ2-4	TRBD2	TGTGCCAGTAGTAGGACTAGCGGGAGCCCCCGAAACATTCAGTACTTC	CASSRTSGSPRNIQYF
.	TRBV29-1	TRBJ2-7	.	TGCAGCGTAGTCGTCGATAGCCAGTACGAGCAGTACTTC	CSVVVDSQYEQYF
.	TRBV10-3	TRBJ2-2	TRBD2	TGTGCCATCGGGACTAGCGGGACAAACACCGGGGAGCTGTTTTTT	CAIGTSGTNTGELFF
.	TRBV27	TRBJ2-7	.	TGTGCCAGCAGTTTGGGAGAGGGCTACGAGCAGTACTTC	CASSLGEGYEQYF
.	TRBV9	TRBJ1-4	.	TGTGCCAGCAGCGTAGATCAGGGGGAAAAACTGTTTTTT	CASSVDQGEKLFF
.	TRBV4-1	TRBJ2-3	.	TGCGCCAGCAGCCAAGGCCCCAACACAGATACGCAGTATTTT	CASSQGPNTDTQYF
.	TRBV5-4	TRBJ2-1	.	TGTGCCAGCAGCTTATGGGCCGACTCCTACAATGAGCAGTTCTTC	CASSLWADSYNEQFF
.	TRBV6-5	TRBJ1-1	.	TGTGCCAGCAGTTTAGGGACGGACGAAGAAGCTTTCTTT	CASSLGTDEEAFF
.	TRBV4-2	TRBJ2-2	.	TGTGCCAGCAGCCAAGATCGGGCAGGGGAGTTGAGAACCGGGGAGCTGTTTTTT	CASSQDRAGELRTGELFF
.	TRBV28	TRBJ2-2	.	TGTGCCAGCAGTTTAACTCCGAGAAGGACGAACACCGGGGAGCTGTTTTTT	CASSLTPRRTNTGELFF
.	TRBV5-1	TRBJ2-7	TRBD1	TGCGCCAGCAGCTTGGATCCGGACAGGGGATCTAGCGGACCCCTACGAGGGCAGTACTTC	CASSLDPDRGSSGPLRGQYF
.	TRBV7-3	TRBJ2-3	.	TGTGCCAGCAGCCCACCCGGGGCTAGCACAGATACGCAGTATTTT	CASSPPGASTDTQYF
.	TRBV5-6	TRBJ2-1	.	TGTGCCAGCAGCTGGACCGATGAGCAGTTCTTC	CASSWTDEQFF
.	TRBV7-9	TRBJ2-3	.	TGTGCCAGCAGCGCCACAGGGTGGAGGTCCACCGGGAGCACAGATACGCAGTATTTT	CASSATGWRSTGSTDTQYF
.	TRBV9	TRBJ2-2	.	TGTGCCAGCAGCGCCTCGGCCAATCCGAACACCGGGGAGCTGTTTTTT	CASSASANPNTGELFF
.	TRBV13	TRBJ2-7	TRBD2	TGTGCCAGCAGCTGGACTAGCGGGAGCTCCGAGCAGTACTTC	CASSWTSGSSEQYF
.	TRBV29-1	TRBJ1-5	.	TGCAGCGTTTCAACAGGGATGCAGCCCCAGCATTTT	CSVSTGMQPQHF
.	TRBV7-9	TRBJ1-4	TRBD1	TGTGCCAGCAGTCCTACAGACAGGGATGAAAAACTGTTTTTT	CASSPTDRDEKLFF
.	TRBV10-1	TRBJ2-2	.	TGCGCCAGCAGTGGACCGGGGTCTGTGGAAACCGGGGAGCTGTTTTTT	CASSGPGSVETGELFF
.	TRBV14	TRBJ1-5	.	TGTGCCAGCAGCTGGGCACCTAATCAGCCCCAGCATTTT	CASSWAPNQPQHF
.	TRBV23-1	TRBJ2-7	.	TGCGCCAGCAGTCAAAAGGTCGGTCGGAACTCGTACGAGCAGTACTTC	CASSQKVGRNSYEQYF
.	TRBV7-7	TRBJ2-5	.	TGTGCCAGCAGCGCCGGACTCCCTCCTTTGGAGACCCAGTACTTC	CASSAGLPPLETQYF
.	TRBV7-9	TRBJ1-1	.	TGTGCCAGCAGCCCCGACAGTGTTCTTAACACTGAAGCTTTCTTT	CASSPDSVLNTEAFF
.	TRBV9	TRBJ2-1	TRBD2	TGTGCCAGCAGCGTAACCGGGACTAGGGGCAATGAGCAGTTCTTC	CASSVTGTRGNEQFF
.	TRBV6-4	TRBJ1-2	.	TGTGCCAGCAGTGACTCAGGCAGCTATGGCTACACCTTC	CASSDSGSYGYTF
.	TRBV30	TRBJ2-7	TRBD2	TGTGCCTGGAGTACCGGGACTACCTATGAGGAGCAGTACTTC	CAWSTGTTYEEQYF
.	TRBV7-9	TRBJ2-5	TRBD1	TGTGCCAGCAGCTCGGACAGGGGAGAGACTCAGTACTTC	CASSSDRGETQYF
once	TRBV7-2	TRBJ1-1	.	TGTGCCAGCAGCTTAGCAAGGGGCCCGATGAACACTGAAGCTTTCTTT	CASSLARGPMNTEAFF
.	TRBV5-1	TRBJ2-1	TRBD2	TGCGCCAGCAGCTGGGCTAGCGGGAGGGACAATGAGCAGTTCTTC	CASSWASGRDNEQFF
.	TRBV5-6	TRBJ1-1	.	TGTGCCAGCAGCTTACGTTATATGGCGAGGGCCGCTGAAGCTTTCTTT	CASSLRYMARAAEAFF